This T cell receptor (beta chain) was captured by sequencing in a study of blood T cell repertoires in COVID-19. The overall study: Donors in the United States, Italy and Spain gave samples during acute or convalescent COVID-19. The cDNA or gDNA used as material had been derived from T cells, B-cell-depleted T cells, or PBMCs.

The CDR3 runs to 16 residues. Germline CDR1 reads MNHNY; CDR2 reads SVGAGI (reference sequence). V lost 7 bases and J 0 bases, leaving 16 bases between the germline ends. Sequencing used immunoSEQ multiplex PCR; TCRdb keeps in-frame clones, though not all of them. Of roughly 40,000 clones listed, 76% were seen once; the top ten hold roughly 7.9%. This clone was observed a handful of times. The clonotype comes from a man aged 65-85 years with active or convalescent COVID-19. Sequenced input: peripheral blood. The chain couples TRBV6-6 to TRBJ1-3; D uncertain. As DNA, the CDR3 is TGTGCCAGCAAAAATGTAGACTCCCACTCTGGAAACACCATATATTTT. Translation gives CASKNVDSHSGNTIYF.